The 12 T cell receptor beta chains given below trace back to one sample, sequenced in a study of neurological immune-mediated disorders. TCRdb ran MiXCR on the 5' RACE reads and lists one entry per CDR3 protein. The sample shows 50,000 or so distinct CDR3 sequences, 9% to 12% of them seen only once. The sample consisted of PBMCs. These receptors came from a woman between 40 and 55 years old with HTLV-1-associated myelopathy (HAM/TSP).

This clonotype showed up many times. CDR3 in DNA: TGCGCCAGCAGCCAAGATGGTCCGGGGGCGGGTCAGCCCCAGCATTTT. As protein: CASSQDGPGAGQPQHF. The J gene is TRBJ1-5, the V gene TRBV4-1, with a tentative D call TRBD1 (6 bases). V shed 0 bases and J shed 6 bases, with 15 bases lying between them. The CDR3 totals 16 residues. Per the germline V gene, CDR1 is MGHRA and CDR2 is YSYEKL.

This clonotype has a count of ten or more. The chain carries TRBV20-1 and TRBJ2-3; D is ambiguous. CDR3 size: 13 residues. With 5 bases removed from V and 1 base from J, the gap between germline ends came to 10 bases. CDR1 is DFQATT and CDR2 is SNEGSKA in the germline V gene (reference sequence). DNA of the CDR3: TGCAGTGCTCCGTCTGAGGGCACAGATACGCAGTATTTT. Translation: CSAPSEGTDTQYF.

J is TRBJ2-7 and V is TRBV20-1; D possibly corresponds to TRBD2 (6 bases). Between the trimmed V and J ends, which lost 6 bases and 3 bases, there was a span of 18 bases. The CDR3 runs 14 residues. The germline CDR1 and CDR2 sequences are DFQATT and SNEGSKA (reference sequence). The CDR3 reads CSAPDPRRGYEQYF. The DNA for the CDR3 is TGCAGTGCCCCCGACCCGAGGAGGGGCTACGAGCAGTACTTC.

This clonotype occurred many times. This chain connects TRBV4-3 to TRBJ2-1; perhaps D is TRBD1 or TRBD2 (5 bases each). CDR1 and CDR2 from the germline V gene are LGHNA and YSLEER. V was pared by 0 bases and J by 0 bases, with 18 bases between. This CDR3 has 19 residues. The DNA of the CDR3 is TGCGCCAGCAGCCAAGATGGGGACCCGGACAAGAGCTCCTACAATGAGCAGTTCTTC. This gives the protein CASSQDGDPDKSSYNEQFF.

There are many counts of this clonotype. The chain is built from TRBV7-2 and TRBJ2-1; tentative D call: TRBD2 (7 bases). The CDR3 covers 15 residues. The ends were cut back, 5 bases at V and 9 bases at J, with 20 bases in the middle. Per germline, CDR1 SGHTA and CDR2 FQGNSA. In nucleotides, the CDR3 is TGTGCCAGCAGCATAAATGCGGGGGCCAACAGTGAGCAGTTCTTC. Translated, it gives CASSINAGANSEQFF.

At least ten counts were recorded for this clonotype. V is TRBV3-1 and J is TRBJ2-5; 11 nucleotides line up with TRBD2. V trimming: 3 bases; J trimming: 1 base; junction bases outside the gene matches: 4. Germline V gene data show CDR1 as LGHDT and CDR2 as YNNKEL (reference sequence). The CDR3 has 16 amino acids. This CDR3 reads CASSHILAGGQETQYF. As DNA, the CDR3 is TGTGCCAGCAGCCATATTCTAGCGGGAGGCCAAGAGACCCAGTACTTC.

This clonotype was recorded many times. One end of the junction fails to match germline, which may point to a read error. The rearrangement joins TRBV20-1 to TRBJ1-2; the match to TRBD1 covers 7 bases. The CDR3 spans 15 residues. From germline, CDR1 is DFQATT and CDR2 SNEGSKA (reference sequence). CDR3 sequence reads: CSARDREEANYGYTF. The CDR3 DNA reads as TGCAGTGCTCGAGACAGGGAAGAAGCTAACTATGGCTACACCTTC.

At least ten counts were recorded for this clonotype. The chain joins TRBV5-1 to TRBJ2-7; 9 nucleotides line up with TRBD1. Germline V gene data show CDR1 as SGHRS and CDR2 as YFSETQ. The J segment lost 7 bases and the V segment lost 2 bases, leaving 10 bases of the junction unmatched. The CDR3 is 15 residues long. CDR3 sequence (DNA): TGCGCCAGCAGCTTCTCCGGGACAGGGATGTTTGAGCAGTACTTC. Amino acids: CASSFSGTGMFEQYF. The full variable domain, rest sourced from reference TRBV5-1 and TRBJ2-7, is KAGVTQTPRYLIKTRGQQVTLSCSPISGHRSVSWYQQTPGQGLQFLFEYFSETQRNKGNFPGRFSGRQFSNSRSEMNVSTLELGDSALYLCASSFSGTGMFEQYFGPGTRLTVT.

Ten or more counts support this clonotype. The J gene is TRBJ2-3, the V gene TRBV20-1; 10 nucleotides align to TRBD2. The length of the CDR3 is 15 residues. Germline CDR1 and CDR2: DFQATT and SNEGSKA (reference sequence). J gave up 6 bases and V 0 bases, and 6 bases lay outside the gene matches. In nucleotides, the CDR3 is TGCAGTGCTAGAGATAGGCTAGCGGGGGTTGATACGCAGTATTTT. It translates to CSARDRLAGVDTQYF.

This clonotype was counted ten times or more. The chain has TRBV7-2 and TRBJ2-3; 13 bases agree with TRBD2. Germline V gene data show CDR1 as SGHTA and CDR2 as FQGNSA. V trimming: 9 bases; J trimming: 6 bases; junction bases outside the gene matches: 12. The CDR3 is 16 residues long. In DNA, the CDR3 is TGTGCCAGTGGAGGGGGGACTAGCGGGGTAGCGGATACGCAGTATTTT. It is translated as CASGGGTSGVADTQYF.

This clonotype was found many times. The chain employs TRBV10-3 and TRBJ2-7, with a possible D match to TRBD2 (7 bases). The CDR3 runs 16 residues. Germline CDR1 is ENHRY and CDR2 is SYGVKD. Trimming shortened V by 0 bases and J by 3 bases, and 15 bases separated the two germline ends. The CDR3 nucleotides are TGTGCCATCAGTGAGTCGGGGGGGCGTAGAATCTACGAGCAGTACTTC. Translating it yields CAISESGGRRIYEQYF.

This clonotype was seen many times. V and J are TRBV5-1 and TRBJ2-1, with 8 bases aligning to TRBD1. V shed 4 bases and J 2 bases; nucleotides not matched to a gene: 5. The CDR3 loop spans 15 amino acids. Germline V CDR1 and CDR2: SGHRS, YFSETQ. The CDR3 protein is CASSLDRGTYNEQFF. In DNA, the CDR3 is TGCGCCAGCAGCCTTGACAGGGGAACCTACAATGAGCAGTTCTTC. Variable domain in full (rest from reference TRBV5-1 and TRBJ2-1): KAGVTQTPRYLIKTRGQQVTLSCSPISGHRSVSWYQQTPGQGLQFLFEYFSETQRNKGNFPGRFSGRQFSNSRSEMNVSTLELGDSALYLCASSLDRGTYNEQFFGPGTRLTVL.